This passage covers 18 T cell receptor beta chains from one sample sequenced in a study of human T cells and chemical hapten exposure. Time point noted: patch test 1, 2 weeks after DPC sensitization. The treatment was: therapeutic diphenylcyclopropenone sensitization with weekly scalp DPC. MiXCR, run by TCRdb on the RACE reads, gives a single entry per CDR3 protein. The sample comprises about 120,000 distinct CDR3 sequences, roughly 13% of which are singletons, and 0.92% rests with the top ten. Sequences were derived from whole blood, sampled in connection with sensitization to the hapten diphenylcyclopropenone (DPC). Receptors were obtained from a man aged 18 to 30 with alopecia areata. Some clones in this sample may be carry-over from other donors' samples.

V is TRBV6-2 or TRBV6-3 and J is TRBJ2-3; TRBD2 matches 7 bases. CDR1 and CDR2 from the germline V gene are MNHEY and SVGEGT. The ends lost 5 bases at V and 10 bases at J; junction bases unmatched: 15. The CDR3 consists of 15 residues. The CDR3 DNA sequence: TGTGCCAGCAGTGAGACCCGACTAGCCTTTTCCTCGCAGTATTTT. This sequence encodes CASSETRLAFSSQYF.

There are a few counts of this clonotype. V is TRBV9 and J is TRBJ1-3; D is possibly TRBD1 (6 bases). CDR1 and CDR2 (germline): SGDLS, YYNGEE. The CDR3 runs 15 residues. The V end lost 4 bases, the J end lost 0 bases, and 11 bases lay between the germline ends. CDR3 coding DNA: TGTGCCAGCAGCCCGACAGGCCTCTCTGGAAACACCATATATTTT. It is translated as CASSPTGLSGNTIYF.

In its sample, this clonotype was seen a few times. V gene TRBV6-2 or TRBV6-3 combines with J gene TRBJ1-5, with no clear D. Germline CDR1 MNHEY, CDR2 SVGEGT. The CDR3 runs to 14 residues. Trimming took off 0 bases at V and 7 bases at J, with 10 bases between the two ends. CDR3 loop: CASSYSTVNQPQHF. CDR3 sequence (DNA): TGTGCCAGCAGTTACTCTACGGTGAACCAGCCCCAGCATTTT.

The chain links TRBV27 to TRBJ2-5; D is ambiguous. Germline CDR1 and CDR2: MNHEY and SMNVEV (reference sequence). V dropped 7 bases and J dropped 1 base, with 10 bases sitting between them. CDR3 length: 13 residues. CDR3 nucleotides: TGTGCCAGCAAACAGCTTAGCCAAGAGACCCAGTACTTC. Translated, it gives CASKQLSQETQYF.

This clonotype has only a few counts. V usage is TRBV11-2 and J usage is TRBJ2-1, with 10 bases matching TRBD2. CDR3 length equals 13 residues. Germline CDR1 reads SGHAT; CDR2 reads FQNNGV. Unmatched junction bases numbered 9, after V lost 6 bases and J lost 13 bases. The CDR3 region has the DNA TGTGCCAGCAGATCCAGCGGGGGGGTCGACCAGTTCTTC. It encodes CASRSSGGVDQFF.

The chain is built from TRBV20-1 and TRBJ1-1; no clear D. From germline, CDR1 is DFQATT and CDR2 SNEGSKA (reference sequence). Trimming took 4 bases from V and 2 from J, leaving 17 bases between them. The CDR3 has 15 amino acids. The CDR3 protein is CSAKDEPFFNTEAFF. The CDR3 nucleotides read TGCAGTGCTAAAGATGAACCCTTCTTTAACACTGAAGCTTTCTTT.

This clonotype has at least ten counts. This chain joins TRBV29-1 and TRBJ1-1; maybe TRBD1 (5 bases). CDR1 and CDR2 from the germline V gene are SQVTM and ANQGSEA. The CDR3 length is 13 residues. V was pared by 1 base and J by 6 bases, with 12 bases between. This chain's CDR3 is CSVEVQWGAEAFF. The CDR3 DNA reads TGCAGCGTTGAAGTTCAGTGGGGGGCTGAAGCTTTCTTT.

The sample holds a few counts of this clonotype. CDR3 in amino acids: CASSYRGTAASNQPQHF. CDR3 nucleotide sequence: TGTGCCAGCAGTTACCGCGGGACAGCCGCTAGCAATCAGCCCCAGCATTTT. The rearrangement links TRBV6-9 to TRBJ1-5, with 7 nucleotides matching TRBD1. Germline V gene data show CDR1 as MNHGY and CDR2 as SVAAGI. The CDR3 is 17 residues long. The junction had 8 bases not matched to a gene; V was cut back by 3 bases and J by 0 bases.

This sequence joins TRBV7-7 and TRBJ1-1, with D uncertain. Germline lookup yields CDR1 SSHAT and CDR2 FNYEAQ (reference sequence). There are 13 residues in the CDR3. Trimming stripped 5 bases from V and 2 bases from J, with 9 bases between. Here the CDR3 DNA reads TGTGCCAGCAGCCTGAACCAAAACACTGAAGCTTTCTTT. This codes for CASSLNQNTEAFF.

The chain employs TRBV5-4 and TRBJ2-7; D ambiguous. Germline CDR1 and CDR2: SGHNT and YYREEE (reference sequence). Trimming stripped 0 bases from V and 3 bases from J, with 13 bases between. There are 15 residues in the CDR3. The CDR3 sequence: CASSLGGARSYEQYF. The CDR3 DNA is TGTGCCAGCAGCTTGGGCGGCGCGAGGAGCTACGAGCAGTACTTC. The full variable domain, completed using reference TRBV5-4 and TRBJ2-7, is ETGVTQSPTHLIKTRGQQVTLRCSSQSGHNTVSWYQQALGQGPQFIFQYYREEENGRGNFPPRFSGLQFPNYSSELNVNALELDDSALYLCASSLGGARSYEQYFGPGTRLTVT.

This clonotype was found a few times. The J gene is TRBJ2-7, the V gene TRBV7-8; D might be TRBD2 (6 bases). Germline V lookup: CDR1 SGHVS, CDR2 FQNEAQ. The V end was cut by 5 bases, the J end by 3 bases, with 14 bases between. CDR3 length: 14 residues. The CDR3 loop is CASSPRRDFYEQYV. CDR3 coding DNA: TGTGCCAGCAGCCCACGAAGGGACTTCTACGAGCAGTACGTC.

The DNA of the CDR3 is TGCGCCAGCAGTGAGCCAGAACTAGTCTGGATGTACAATGAGCAGTTCTTC. Translating gives CASSEPELVWMYNEQFF. The V call is TRBV10-2, the J call TRBJ2-1, with TRBD2 as a possible D gene (5 bases). Germline CDR1 is WSHSY and CDR2 is SAAADI. The CDR3 runs to 17 residues. Trimming stripped 2 bases from V and 4 bases from J, with 18 bases between.

CDR3 amino acids: CASSFSAGVAYNEQFF. The DNA for the CDR3 is TGTGCCAGCAGCTTCTCAGCGGGGGTAGCCTACAATGAGCAGTTCTTC. The chain has TRBV11-2 and TRBJ2-1; 8 bases fit TRBD2. This CDR3 comprises 16 residues. The V and J ends lost 3 bases and 2 bases, in that order; junction bases with no gene match: 6. Germline V CDR1 and CDR2: SGHAT, FQNNGV.

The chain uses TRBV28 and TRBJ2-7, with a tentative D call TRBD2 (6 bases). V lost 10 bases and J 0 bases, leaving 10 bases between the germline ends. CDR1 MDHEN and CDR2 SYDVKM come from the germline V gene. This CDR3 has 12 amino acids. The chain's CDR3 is CATGSSSYEQYF. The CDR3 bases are TGTGCCACCGGGAGCAGCTCCTACGAGCAGTACTTC. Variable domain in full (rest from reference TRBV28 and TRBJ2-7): DVKVTQSSRYLVKRTGEKVFLECVQDMDHENMFWYRQDPGLGLRLIYFSYDVKMKEKGDIPEGYSVSREKKERFSLILESASTNQTSMYLCATGSSSYEQYFGPGTRLTVT.

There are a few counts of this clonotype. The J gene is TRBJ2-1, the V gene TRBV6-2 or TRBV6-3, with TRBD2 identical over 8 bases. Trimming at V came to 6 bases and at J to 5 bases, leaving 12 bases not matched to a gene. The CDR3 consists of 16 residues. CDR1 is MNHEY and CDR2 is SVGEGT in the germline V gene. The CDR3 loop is CASRDPGLESHNEQFF. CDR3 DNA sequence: TGTGCCAGCAGGGATCCGGGACTAGAATCCCACAATGAGCAGTTCTTC.

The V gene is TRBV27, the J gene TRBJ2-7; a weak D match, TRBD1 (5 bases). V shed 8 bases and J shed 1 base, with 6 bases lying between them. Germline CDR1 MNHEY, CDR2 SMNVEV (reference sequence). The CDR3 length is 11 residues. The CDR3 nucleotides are TGTGCCAGCCGACAGTCCTACGAGCAGTACGTC. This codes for CASRQSYEQYV.

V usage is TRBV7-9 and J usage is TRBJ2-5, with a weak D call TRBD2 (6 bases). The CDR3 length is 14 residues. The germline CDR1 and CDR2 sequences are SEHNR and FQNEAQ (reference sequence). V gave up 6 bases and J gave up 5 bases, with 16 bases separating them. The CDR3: CASSQEMGGETQYF. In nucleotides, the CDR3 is TGTGCCAGCAGTCAGGAGATGGGGGGTGAGACCCAGTACTTC.

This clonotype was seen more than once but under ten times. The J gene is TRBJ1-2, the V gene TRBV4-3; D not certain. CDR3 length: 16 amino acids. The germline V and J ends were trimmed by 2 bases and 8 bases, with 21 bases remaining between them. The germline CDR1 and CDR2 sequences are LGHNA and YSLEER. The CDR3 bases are TGCGCCAGCAGCCAAAACCTCCTAGAGGTCCCCCACGGCTACACCTTC. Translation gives CASSQNLLEVPHGYTF.